These 13 T cell receptor beta chains were all obtained from the same sample, sequenced in a study of T cells in Graves' hyperthyroidism and ophthalmopathy. Researchers took RNA transcripts and amplified the TCR beta CDR3 regions from them. The HTBI primer set drove a first-round RT-PCR of the TCR CDR3. TCRdb recomputed calls from the multiplex PCR reads with MiXCR, one row per CDR3 protein. The repertoire holds about 580,000 distinct CDR3 sequences, with about 14% as singletons. The sequenced sample was blood. The receptors stem from a woman aged 30 to 39 with Graves' hyperthyroidism that later progressed to Graves' ophthalmopathy.

This clonotype is a singleton in its sample. The genes are TRBV29-1 and TRBJ1-1, with D unresolved. Trimming pared 6 bases from V and 7 bases from J, leaving 15 bases between. The germline CDR1 and CDR2 sequences are SQVTM and ANQGSEA. The CDR3 runs to 12 residues. CDR3 loop: CSVVERAFEAFF. CDR3 bases: TGCAGCGTCGTCGAGAGAGCCTTTGAAGCTTTCTTT.

Ten or more counts support this clonotype. This chain uses TRBV11-2 with TRBJ2-1; D gene unclear. V lost 5 bases, J lost 7 bases, and 12 bases lay in between. The germline V gene has CDR1 SGHAT and CDR2 FQNNGV. The CDR3 spans 13 residues. CDR3 residues: CASSGWAGNEQFF. The CDR3 DNA follows: TGTGCCAGCAGCGGGTGGGCTGGGAATGAGCAGTTCTTC. The variable domain in full, with the rest retrieved from reference TRBV11-2 and TRBJ2-1, is EAGVAQSPRYKIIEKRQSVAFWCNPISGHATLYWYQQILGQGPKLLIQFQNNGVVDDSQLPKDRFSAERLKGVDSTLKIQPAKLEDSAVYLCASSGWAGNEQFFGPGTRLTVL.

This clonotype appeared many times. This chain connects TRBV2 to TRBJ2-7, with D uncertain. The CDR3 sequence is 11 residues long. Germline CDR1 reads SNHLY; CDR2 reads FYNNEI. V was trimmed by 10 bases and J by 0 bases, leaving 7 bases between them. CDR3 region: CATSYSYEQYF. CDR3 sequence (DNA): TGTGCCACCTCGTACTCCTACGAGCAGTACTTC.

This clonotype has just a few counts. Germline and junction disagree at one end, which may indicate a read error. The chain couples TRBV9 to TRBJ1-6; D remains unclear. This CDR3 spans 8 amino acids. Germline loops: CDR1 SGDLS, CDR2 YYNGEE. The CDR3 is CASSVTNF. The CDR3 nucleotides read TGTGCCAGCAGCGTAACCAACTTT.

This clonotype was detected many times. The chain combines TRBV3-2 with TRBJ2-3; the table names TRBD2, a call not compared with the DNA. TRBV3-2 is a pseudogene. CDR3 length: 19 residues. The CDR3 nucleotides are TGTGCCAGCAGCCTCCCGCCTTCACTAGCGGGAGTGGCGGCAGATACGCAGTATTTT. Translated: CASSLPPSLAGVAADTQYF.

This clonotype was observed many times. This chain connects TRBV6-1 to TRBJ2-1; 15 bases are shared with TRBD2. Germline CDR1 is MNHNS and CDR2 is SASEGT. This CDR3 has 15 residues. With V trimmed by 8 bases and J by 9 bases, 8 bases remained unmatched. Here the CDR3 DNA reads TGTGCCAGCCGCCCGTGGACTAGCGGGAGGGTTGAGCAGTTCTTC. This codes for CASRPWTSGRVEQFF.

This clonotype showed up many times. The J gene is TRBJ2-5, the V gene TRBV2; D is unresolved. The CDR3 extends over 13 amino acids. The ends were cut back, 2 bases at V and 3 bases at J, with 7 bases in the middle. Germline V CDR1 and CDR2: SNHLY, FYNNEI. The DNA of the CDR3 is TGTGCCAGCAGTGAATTGGTCAAAGAGACCCAGTACTTC. This translates into CASSELVKETQYF. The full variable domain, its missing parts supplied by reference TRBV2 and TRBJ2-5, is EPEVTQTPSHQVTQMGQEVILRCVPISNHLYFYWYRQILGQKVEFLVSFYNNEISEKSEIFDDQFSVERPDGSNFTLKIRSTKLEDSAMYFCASSELVKETQYFGPGTRLLVL.

This clonotype appeared many times. The chain uses TRBV10-3 and TRBJ2-2; 7 bases match TRBD1. CDR1 ENHRY and CDR2 SYGVKD come from the germline V gene. CDR3 length: 14 amino acids. V shed 8 bases and J 0 bases; nucleotides not matched to a gene: 3. The CDR3 spells CAILGGANTGELFF. The CDR3 DNA follows: TGTGCCATCTTAGGGGGCGCGAACACCGGGGAGCTGTTTTTT.

This chain joins TRBV4-1 and TRBJ1-4; D unclear. CDR3 length: 16 amino acids. Germline V gives CDR1 MGHRA, CDR2 YSYEKL. The V end was cut by 4 bases, the J end by 1 base, with 13 bases between. The CDR3 is CASSPSWAGTNEKLFF. DNA for the CDR3: TGCGCCAGCAGCCCGTCCTGGGCAGGAACTAATGAAAAACTGTTTTTT.

This clonotype has more than one count but fewer than ten. V is TRBV5-1 and J is TRBJ2-1; weak D call: TRBD2 (6 bases). Trimming left V 3 bases short and J 5 bases short, with 15 bases between. Germline loops: CDR1 SGHRS, CDR2 YFSETQ. This CDR3 is built from 15 residues. For the CDR3, the DNA is TGCGCCAGCAGCTCCCCGGAACTAGCCAACAATGAGCAGTTCTTC. As protein: CASSSPELANNEQFF.

This chain links TRBV3-1 with TRBJ2-3, with 7 nucleotides matching TRBD1. CDR1 is LGHDT and CDR2 is YNNKEL in the germline V gene (reference sequence). After removal of 4 bases from V and 5 bases from J, the junction contained 6 bases not matched to a gene. CDR3 size: 14 residues. CDR3 protein: CASSLRTGKDTQYF. The CDR3 nucleotides read TGTGCCAGCAGCCTTCGGACAGGTAAAGATACGCAGTATTTT.

The gene calls are TRBV18 and TRBJ1-4; the match to TRBD1 covers 9 bases. V trimming: 1 base; J trimming: 8 bases; junction bases outside the gene matches: 5. CDR3 length equals 15 residues. Germline V gene sequence: CDR1 KGHSH, CDR2 LQKENI. CDR3 nucleotides: TGTGCCAGCTCACCACGACAGGGGGTAGGGGAAAAACTGTTTTTT. As protein: CASSPRQGVGEKLFF.

This clonotype was picked up many times. The chain uses TRBV29-1 and TRBJ2-1; D unresolved. There are 14 residues in the CDR3. Per the germline V gene, CDR1 is SQVTM and CDR2 is ANQGSEA. V lost 0 bases and J lost 4, with 10 bases in between. CDR3 nucleotide sequence: TGCAGCGTTGAAGAACCGAAGGGATACAATGAGCAGTTCTTC. Amino acid sequence: CSVEEPKGYNEQFF.